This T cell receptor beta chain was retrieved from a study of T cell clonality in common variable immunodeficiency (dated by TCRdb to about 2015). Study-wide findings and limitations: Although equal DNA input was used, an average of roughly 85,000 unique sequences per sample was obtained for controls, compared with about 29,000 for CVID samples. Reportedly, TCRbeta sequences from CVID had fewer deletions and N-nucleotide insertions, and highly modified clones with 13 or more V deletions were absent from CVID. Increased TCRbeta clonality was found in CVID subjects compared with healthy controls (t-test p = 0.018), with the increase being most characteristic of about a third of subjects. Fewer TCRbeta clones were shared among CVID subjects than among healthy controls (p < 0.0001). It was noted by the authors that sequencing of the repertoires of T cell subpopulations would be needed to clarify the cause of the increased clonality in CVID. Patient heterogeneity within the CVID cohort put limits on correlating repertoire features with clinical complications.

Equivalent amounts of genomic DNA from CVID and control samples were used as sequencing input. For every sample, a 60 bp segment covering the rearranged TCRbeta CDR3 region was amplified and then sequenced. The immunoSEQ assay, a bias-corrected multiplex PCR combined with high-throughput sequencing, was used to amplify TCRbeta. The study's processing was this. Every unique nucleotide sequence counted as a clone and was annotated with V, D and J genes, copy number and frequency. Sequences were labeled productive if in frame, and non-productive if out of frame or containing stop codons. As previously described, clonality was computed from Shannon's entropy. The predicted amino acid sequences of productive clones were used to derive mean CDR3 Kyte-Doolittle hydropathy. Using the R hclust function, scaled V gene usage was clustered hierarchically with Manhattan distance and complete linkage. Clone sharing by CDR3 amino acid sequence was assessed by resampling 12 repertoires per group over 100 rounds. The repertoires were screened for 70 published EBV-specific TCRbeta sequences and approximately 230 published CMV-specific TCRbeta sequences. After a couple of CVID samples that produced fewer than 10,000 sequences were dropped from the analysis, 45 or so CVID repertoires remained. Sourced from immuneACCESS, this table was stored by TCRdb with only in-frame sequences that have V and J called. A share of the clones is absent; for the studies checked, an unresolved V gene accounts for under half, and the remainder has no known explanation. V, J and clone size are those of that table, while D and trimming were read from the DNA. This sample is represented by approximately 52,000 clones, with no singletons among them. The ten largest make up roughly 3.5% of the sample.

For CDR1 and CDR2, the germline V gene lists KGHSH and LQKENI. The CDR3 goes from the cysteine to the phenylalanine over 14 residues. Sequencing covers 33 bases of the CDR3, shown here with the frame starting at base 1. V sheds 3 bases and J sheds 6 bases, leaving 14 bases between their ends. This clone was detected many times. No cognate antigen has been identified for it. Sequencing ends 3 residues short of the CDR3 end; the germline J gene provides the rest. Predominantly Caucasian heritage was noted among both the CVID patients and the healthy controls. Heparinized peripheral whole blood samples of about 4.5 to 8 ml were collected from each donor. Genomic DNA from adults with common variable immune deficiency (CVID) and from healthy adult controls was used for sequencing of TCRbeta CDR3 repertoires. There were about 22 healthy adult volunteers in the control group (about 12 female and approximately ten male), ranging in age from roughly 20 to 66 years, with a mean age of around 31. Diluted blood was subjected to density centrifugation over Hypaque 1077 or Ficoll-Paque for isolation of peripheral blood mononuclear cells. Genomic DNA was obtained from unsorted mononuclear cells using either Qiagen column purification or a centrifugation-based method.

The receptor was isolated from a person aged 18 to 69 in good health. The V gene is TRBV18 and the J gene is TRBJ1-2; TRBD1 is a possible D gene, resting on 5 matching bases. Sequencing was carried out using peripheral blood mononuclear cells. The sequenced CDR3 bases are TGTGCCAGCTCACCCCTGGGGCAAGGTGATGGC. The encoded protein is CASSPLGQGDG. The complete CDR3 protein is CASSPLGQGDGYTF.